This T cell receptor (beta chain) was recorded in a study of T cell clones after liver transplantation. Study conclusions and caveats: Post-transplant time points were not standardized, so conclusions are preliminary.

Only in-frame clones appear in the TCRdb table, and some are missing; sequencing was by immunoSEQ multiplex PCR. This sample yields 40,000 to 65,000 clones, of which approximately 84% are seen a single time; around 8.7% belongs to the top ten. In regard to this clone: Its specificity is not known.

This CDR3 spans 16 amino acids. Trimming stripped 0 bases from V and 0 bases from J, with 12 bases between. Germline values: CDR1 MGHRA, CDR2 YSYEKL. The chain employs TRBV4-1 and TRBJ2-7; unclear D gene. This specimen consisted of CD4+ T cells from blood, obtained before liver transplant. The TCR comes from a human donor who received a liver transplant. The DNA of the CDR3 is TGCGCCAGCAGCCAAGACTTCGGTCTAAGCTCCTACGAGCAGTACTTC. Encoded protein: CASSQDFGLSSYEQYF.